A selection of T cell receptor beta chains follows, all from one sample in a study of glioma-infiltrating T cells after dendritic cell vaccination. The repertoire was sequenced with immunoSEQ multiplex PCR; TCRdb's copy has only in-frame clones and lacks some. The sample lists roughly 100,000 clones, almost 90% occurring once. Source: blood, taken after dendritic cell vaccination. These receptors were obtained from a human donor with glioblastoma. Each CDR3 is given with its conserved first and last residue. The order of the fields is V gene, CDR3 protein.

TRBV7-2 CASSVSGGYTGELFF
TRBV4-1 CASSQDWVRDSSYEQYF
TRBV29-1 CSVKTGVYGYTF
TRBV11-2 CASSSRGDEQYF
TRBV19 CASSIEGQGHSGNTIYF
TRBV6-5 CASSYSKRLTVRDYTF
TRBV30 CACRDLWDTGELFF
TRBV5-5 CASSLSTGLAFF
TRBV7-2 CASSVGTSGTGELFF
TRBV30 CAWTGQNTEAFF
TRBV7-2 CASSLGRQGHGELFF
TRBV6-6 CASSYGQGSGNTIYF
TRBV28 CASSSGQARFHQPQHF
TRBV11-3 CASGRDRLKNTEAFF
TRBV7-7 CASSSGLAARETQYF
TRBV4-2 CASSQVEGVFETQYF
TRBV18 CASSPRTSGGSTDTQYF
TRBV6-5 CASSSAGLGGSYTF
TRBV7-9 CASSQSTGNTEAFF
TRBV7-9 CASSLVSTVYGELFF
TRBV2 CASRGLAKDEQFF